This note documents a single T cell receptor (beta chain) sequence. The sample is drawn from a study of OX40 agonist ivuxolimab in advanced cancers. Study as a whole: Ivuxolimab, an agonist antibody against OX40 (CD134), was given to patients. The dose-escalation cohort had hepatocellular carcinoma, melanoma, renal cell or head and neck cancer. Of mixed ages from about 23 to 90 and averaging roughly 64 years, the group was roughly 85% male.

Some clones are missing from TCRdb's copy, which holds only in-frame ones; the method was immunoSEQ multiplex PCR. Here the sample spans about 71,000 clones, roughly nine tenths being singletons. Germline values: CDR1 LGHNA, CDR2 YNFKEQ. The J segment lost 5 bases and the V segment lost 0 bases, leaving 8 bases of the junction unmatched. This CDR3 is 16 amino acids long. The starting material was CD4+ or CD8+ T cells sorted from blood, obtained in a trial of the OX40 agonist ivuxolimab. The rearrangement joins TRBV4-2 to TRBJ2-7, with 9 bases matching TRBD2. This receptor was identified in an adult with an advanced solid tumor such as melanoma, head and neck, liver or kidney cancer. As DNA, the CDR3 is TGTGCCAGCAGCCAAGAAGGTGTGGCTAGCGGGAACGAGCAGTACTTC. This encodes CASSQEGVASGNEQYF.